A single sample is the source of the 18 T cell receptor beta chains below, sequenced in a study of a mutant IDH1 vaccine in newly diagnosed glioma. Their recognized antigens are unknown. Time point denoted: week 11, during vaccination. Each vaccine dose was 300 ug of mutant IDH1 20-mer peptide, with topical imiquimod. Using immunoSEQ multiplex PCR, the repertoire was profiled, and TCRdb retains in-frame clones only, with some absent. Of roughly 120,000 clones listed, under 90% were seen once; the top ten hold 0.6% to 0.75%. Source: PBMCs, taken from a glioma patient whose treatment included an IDH1 peptide vaccine. Every receptor here comes from a woman aged 45 to 65 with glioma.

The chain has TRBV7-9 and TRBJ2-1, with D perhaps TRBD2 (5 bases). Germline loops: CDR1 SEHNR, CDR2 FQNEAQ (reference sequence). This CDR3 region has 15 residues. The V end lost 8 bases, the J end lost 7 bases, and 21 bases lay between the germline ends. The CDR3 DNA sequence: TGTGCCAGCGTAGGGCGGGCCTTAAAAGGGAATGAGCAGTTCTTC. Translating gives CASVGRALKGNEQFF.

The J gene is TRBJ2-7, the V gene TRBV5-8; 9 bases map to TRBD1. The CDR3 runs to 17 residues. In germline, CDR1 is SGHTS, CDR2 YDEGEE. Trimming removed 7 bases from V and 5 bases from J; junction bases left unmatched: 19. For the CDR3, the DNA is TGTGCCAGCTACTCAGCTTGGGAGGGGGACAGGGTTGACGAGCAGTACTTC. This gives the protein CASYSAWEGDRVDEQYF.

The chain uses TRBV11-1 and TRBJ2-7, with TRBD2 identical over 8 bases. This CDR3 is built from 15 residues. CDR1 and CDR2 from the germline V gene are SGHAT and FQDESV (reference sequence). Germline trimming cut 5 bases from V and 4 bases from J; bases unmatched to any gene: 10. CDR3: CASSPQSGSWYEQYF. The CDR3 nucleotides are TGTGCCAGCAGCCCGCAGAGCGGGAGTTGGTACGAGCAGTACTTC.

V is TRBV7-2 and J is TRBJ2-7; D unclear. V dropped 5 bases and J dropped 2 bases, with 16 bases sitting between them. The CDR3 is 15 amino acids. In germline, CDR1 is SGHTA, CDR2 FQGNSA. The CDR3 DNA is TGTGCCAGCAGCCTGACGGTGCTACCGACCTACGAGCAGTACTTC. Its protein product is CASSLTVLPTYEQYF. The full variable domain, its missing parts supplied by reference TRBV7-2 and TRBJ2-7, is GAGVSQSPSNKVTEKGKDVELRCDPISGHTALYWYRQSLGQGLEFLIYFQGNSAPDKSGLPSDRFSAERTGGSVSTLTIQRTQQEDSAVYLCASSLTVLPTYEQYFGPGTRLTVT.

The chain has TRBV27 and TRBJ2-1; D is uncertain. The CDR3 is made up of 15 amino acids. Germline loops: CDR1 MNHEY, CDR2 SMNVEV (reference sequence). The V gene lost 2 bases and the J gene lost 3 bases, with 11 bases spanning the gap. The CDR3: CASSLIGGFYNEQFF. The CDR3 bases are TGTGCCAGCAGTTTAATTGGCGGTTTCTACAATGAGCAGTTCTTC.

The rearrangement links TRBV7-8 to TRBJ2-7; D is undetermined. Germline V gene sequence: CDR1 SGHVS, CDR2 FQNEAQ. CDR3 size: 14 residues. V gave up 2 bases and J gave up 2 bases, with 10 bases separating them. The CDR3 bases are TGTGCCAGCAGCTTAACGGTCTCGGCCTACGAGCAGTACTTC. It is translated as CASSLTVSAYEQYF.

The genes are TRBV19 and TRBJ2-5, with TRBD2 identical over 7 bases. The J call could be wrong; TRBJ2-7 is a better fit for the DNA end. Germline V lookup: CDR1 LNHDA, CDR2 SQIVND (reference sequence). The CDR3 covers 18 residues. The CDR3 spells CASSIQYGGTLGSYEQYF. The DNA of the CDR3 is TGTGCCAGTAGTATCCAATACGGGGGGACTCTAGGCTCCTACGAGCAGTACTTC.

V is TRBV5-1 and J is TRBJ2-6; 9 positions agree with TRBD2. The CDR3 runs 18 residues. J gave up 3 bases and V 4 bases, and 11 bases lay outside the gene matches. In germline, CDR1 is SGHRS, CDR2 YFSETQ. The CDR3 DNA sequence: TGCGCCAGCAGCCCCGGGCGGGAGGGGCGGGATGGGGCCAACGTCCTGACTTTC. It is translated as CASSPGREGRDGANVLTF.

Remarks on this clone: This same CDR3 is encoded by further DNA sequences in the sample. J is TRBJ2-7 and V is TRBV2; D unclear. V shed 4 bases and J shed 4 bases, with 5 bases lying between them. This CDR3 has 11 amino acids. Germline CDR1 is SNHLY and CDR2 is FYNNEI. CDR3 sequence (DNA): TGTGCCAGCAGTGTCCAGTACGAGCAGTACTTC. Its protein is CASSVQYEQYF.

The chain links TRBV11-2 to TRBJ2-3; 12 bases align to TRBD2. The CDR3 totals 16 residues. CDR1 SGHAT and CDR2 FQNNGV come from the germline V gene. V lost 5 bases and J lost 3; bases outside the gene matches: 6. CDR3 in amino acids: CASSSSSGRGTDTQYF. CDR3 coding DNA: TGTGCCAGCAGCAGTTCTAGCGGGAGGGGAACAGATACGCAGTATTTT.

This chain links TRBV4-2 with TRBJ1-1; D ambiguous. Germline V gives CDR1 LGHNA, CDR2 YNFKEQ. The CDR3 has 14 residues. V lost 4 bases, J lost 2 bases, and 11 bases lay in between. The CDR3 nucleotides are TGTGCCAGCAGCCCCTCCAGAGTAAACACTGAAGCTTTCTTT. The encoded protein is CASSPSRVNTEAFF.

The V call is TRBV5-1, the J call TRBJ1-2; 10 nucleotides align to TRBD1. The CDR3 is 16 residues long. Germline V gene sequence: CDR1 SGHRS, CDR2 YFSETQ. The junction had 6 bases not matched to a gene; V was cut back by 4 bases and J by 0 bases. The CDR3 sequence: CASSPRTGGSNYGYTF. The CDR3 coding sequence is TGCGCCAGCAGCCCCCGGACAGGGGGGTCTAACTATGGCTACACCTTC.

The J gene is TRBJ1-1, the V gene TRBV27; 8 bases map to TRBD1. With V trimmed by 3 bases and J by 8 bases, 5 bases remained unmatched. Germline CDR1 is MNHEY and CDR2 is SMNVEV (reference sequence). The CDR3 totals 13 residues. For the CDR3, the DNA is TGTGCCAGCAGTTTCGGGCAGGGGGCCGAAGCTTTCTTT. It codes for CASSFGQGAEAFF.

The CDR3 is CASSSGYPYEQYF. CDR3 bases: TGTGCCAGCAGCTCGGGATACCCCTACGAGCAGTACTTC. The chain links TRBV7-9 to TRBJ2-7; D is perhaps TRBD2 (5 bases). The V end lost 4 bases, the J end lost 2 bases, and 9 bases lay between the germline ends. The germline V gene encodes CDR1 SEHNR and CDR2 FQNEAQ (reference sequence). The CDR3 consists of 13 residues.

The chain links TRBV5-8 to TRBJ1-3, with D hard to call. V gave up 0 bases and J gave up 2 bases, with 3 bases separating them. There are 13 residues in the CDR3. Looked up from germline, CDR1 is SGHTS and CDR2 is YDEGEE. The CDR3: CASSLGAGNTIYF. Written as DNA, the CDR3 is TGTGCCAGCAGCTTGGGAGCTGGAAACACCATATATTTT. The full variable domain, rest sourced from reference TRBV5-8 and TRBJ1-3, is EAGVTQSPTHLIKTRGQQATLRCSPISGHTSVYWYQQALGLGLQFLLWYDEGEERNRGNFPPRFSGRQFPNYSSELNVNALELEDSALYLCASSLGAGNTIYFGEGSWLTVV.

V usage is TRBV27 and J usage is TRBJ2-5; 7 positions match TRBD2. The CDR3 sequence is 19 residues long. CDR1 is MNHEY and CDR2 is SMNVEV in the germline V gene (reference sequence). Losses at the gene ends were 3 bases for V and 2 bases for J; bases not matched to a gene: 18. The CDR3 DNA sequence: TGTGCCAGCAGTTTTTTGGCGGGGGAGCCATACACGCCGCAAGAGACCCAGTACTTC. Protein: CASSFLAGEPYTPQETQYF.

The chain links TRBV6-6 to TRBJ1-5; weak D call: TRBD1 (5 bases). Germline V gene lookup returns CDR1 MNHNY and CDR2 SVGAGI (reference sequence). The CDR3 is made up of 15 amino acids. Deletions cut 11 bases from V and 0 bases from J, with 17 bases between. CDR3 residues: CASAQAGLSNQPQHF. The CDR3 nucleotides are TGTGCCTCTGCACAAGCAGGGCTTAGCAATCAGCCCCAGCATTTT.

V gene TRBV6-5 combines with J gene TRBJ2-5, with 8 bases identical to TRBD1. Germline trimming cut 10 bases from V and 1 base from J; bases unmatched to any gene: 5. The CDR3 consists of 13 residues. Germline values: CDR1 MNHEY, CDR2 SVGAGI. CDR3 region: CATTTGAQETQYF. As DNA, the CDR3 is TGTGCCACTACGACAGGGGCCCAAGAGACCCAGTACTTC.